The sequence of this TCR beta chain was determined in a study of tumor and adjacent non-tumor tissue in lung cancer. V was shortened by 2 bases and J by 11 bases, with 12 bases between the two germline ends. The CDR3 is 13 residues long. The library came from three nested PCR rounds adapted from ARM-PCR protocols. MiXCR was run by TCRdb on the multiplex PCR reads, yielding one entry per CDR3 protein. The sample has 91,000 or so distinct CDR3 sequences; about 72% are singletons. The template was RNA from unsorted bulk tissue. The clonotype originates from a man aged 55 to 70 with non-small cell lung cancer. The chain joins TRBV12-3 or TRBV12-4 to TRBJ2-2; maybe TRBD2 (6 bases). Sequencing was carried out using lung tumor tissue. The CDR3 bases are TGTGCCAGCAGTTTACTAGCGCGGGGAGAGCTGTTTTTT. Translating gives CASSLLARGELFF.